This T cell receptor beta chain is from a study of breast tumors, draining lymph nodes, adjacent tissues. Study results and limitations: Data only fit, rather than demonstrated, lymph node origin of most tumor T cells. Compared with basal-like, luminal-like tumors shared significantly more repertoire with nontumor tissue.

One entry per CDR3 protein, called by TCRdb with MiXCR from the multiplex PCR reads. The sample shows about 100,000 distinct CDR3 sequences, 21% of them seen only once. Axillary draining lymph nodes of breast cancer patients supplied the node samples. This clonotype was counted many times. Antigen: not known. CDR1 SGHDN and CDR2 FVKESK come from the germline V gene. The CDR3 extends over 19 amino acids. With 4 bases removed from V and 4 bases from J, the gap between germline ends came to 23 bases. Sequenced: axillary lymph node tissue. The sequence was collected from a female donor with breast cancer. Some clones in this sample may be carry-over from other donors' samples. The chain is built from TRBV14 and TRBJ1-6; D ambiguous. CDR3 DNA: TGTGCCAGCAGCCGGAGAGAAAGAACAGTGGCGGGATATAATTCACCCCTCCACTTT. It yields the protein CASSRRERTVAGYNSPLHF.